The 27 T cell receptor beta chains listed next were all sequenced from one sample in a study of metastatic and nonmetastatic thyroid tumors. TCRdb ran MiXCR on the PCR reads. The sample has over 20,000 clones; 28% are singletons. Not a single patient had been given any form of treatment at any point before undergoing thyroid surgery. The sequenced sample was tumor tissue. The receptors come from a male donor with papillary thyroid cancer or a benign thyroid nodule (not recorded which). Some clones in this sample may be carry-over from other donors' samples.

This sequence joins TRBV6-1 and TRBJ1-1; tentative D call: TRBD1 (6 bases). CDR3 length: 15 residues. Looked up from germline, CDR1 is MNHNS and CDR2 is SASEGT. V was cut by 5 bases and J by 5 bases, with 18 bases left in between. The CDR3 nucleotides read TGTGCCAGCAGTCCTTACTGGGGGCTCGGTACTGAAGCTTTCTTT. This gives the protein CASSPYWGLGTEAFF.

This clone was recorded a few times. CDR3 sequence: CSAHRDGSSYEQYF. Here the CDR3 DNA reads TGCAGTGCGCACCGGGACGGAAGCTCCTACGAGCAGTACTTC. The V gene is TRBV20-1, the J gene TRBJ2-7, with D possibly being TRBD1 or TRBD2 (5 bases each). V was shortened by 6 bases and J by 0 bases, with 15 bases between the two germline ends. The CDR3 covers 14 residues. Germline CDR1 and CDR2: DFQATT and SNEGSKA (reference sequence).

CDR3 sequence (DNA): TGCAGTGCATCCTTTGGGGGCTGGGGAGGGGAGCTGTTTTTT. Translation gives CSASFGGWGGELFF. This chain links TRBV20-1 with TRBJ2-2; a weak D match, TRBD1 (6 bases). The length of the CDR3 is 14 residues. Per the germline V gene, CDR1 is DFQATT and CDR2 is SNEGSKA (reference sequence). V was clipped by 6 bases and J by 8 bases, with 19 bases between them.

This clone was found once. The chain employs TRBV7-2 and TRBJ2-2; TRBD2 matches 7 bases. This CDR3 has 15 residues. The V gene end was trimmed by 0 bases and the J gene end by 6 bases; junction bases not matched to a gene: 4. The germline CDR1 and CDR2 sequences are SGHTA and FQGNSA. This CDR3 reads CASSLAAGEAGELFF. CDR3 DNA: TGTGCCAGCAGCTTAGCGGCGGGGGAGGCCGGGGAGCTGTTTTTT. The whole variable domain, filled in from reference TRBV7-2 and TRBJ2-2, reads GAGVSQSPSNKVTEKGKDVELRCDPISGHTALYWYRQSLGQGLEFLIYFQGNSAPDKSGLPSDRFSAERTGGSVSTLTIQRTQQEDSAVYLCASSLAAGEAGELFFGEGSRLTVL.

At least ten counts were recorded for this clone. The rearrangement links TRBV5-1 to TRBJ1-1; D perhaps matches TRBD1 (6 bases). The V end lost 4 bases, the J end lost 1 base, and 14 bases lay between the germline ends. Germline V lookup: CDR1 SGHRS, CDR2 YFSETQ. The CDR3 totals 15 residues. CDR3 sequence: CASSLRSTGNTEAFF. For the CDR3, the DNA is TGCGCCAGCAGCCTCCGCTCGACAGGGAACACTGAAGCTTTCTTT. Using reference TRBV5-1 and TRBJ1-1 for the parts outside the CDR3, the full variable domain is KAGVTQTPRYLIKTRGQQVTLSCSPISGHRSVSWYQQTPGQGLQFLFEYFSETQRNKGNFPGRFSGRQFSNSRSEMNVSTLELGDSALYLCASSLRSTGNTEAFFGQGTRLTVV.

The rearrangement links TRBV14 to TRBJ2-6; TRBD2 aligns across 8 bases. Germline trimming cut 4 bases from V and 4 bases from J; bases unmatched to any gene: 12. From germline, CDR1 is SGHDN and CDR2 FVKESK. CDR3 length equals 18 residues. The CDR3 DNA reads TGTGCCAGCAGCCTGATTGCGGGAGGTAAAGAAGGGGCCAACGTCCTGACTTTC. Its protein is CASSLIAGGKEGANVLTF.

This clone was counted at least ten times. At the DNA level, this CDR3 is encoded by other sequences in the same sample as well. The chain is built from TRBV28 and TRBJ1-4; D is ambiguous. The CDR3 spans 14 residues. V was pared by 5 bases and J by 2 bases, with 9 bases between. Germline V gene sequence: CDR1 MDHEN, CDR2 SYDVKM. The DNA for the CDR3 is TGTGCCAGCAGTCGTTCACAGACTAATGAAAAACTGTTTTTT. Translating it yields CASSRSQTNEKLFF.

J is TRBJ2-1 and V is TRBV12-3 or TRBV12-4; TRBD1 is a possible D gene (6 bases). The CDR3 totals 13 residues. Trimming stripped 5 bases from V and 16 bases from J, with 21 bases between. CDR3 sequence (DNA): TGTGCCAGCAGTAGACCCCGGACAGAGGTTTATTTCTTC. The encoded protein is CASSRPRTEVYFF.

This clone qualifies as medium-sized. The V and J genes are TRBV27 and TRBJ2-1; D call uncertain. Germline values: CDR1 MNHEY, CDR2 SMNVEV (reference sequence). The CDR3 is 11 residues long. V was trimmed by 4 bases and J by 7 bases, leaving 5 bases between them. CDR3 bases: TGTGCCAGCAGTTCCCTAAATGAGCAGTTCTTC. This sequence encodes CASSSLNEQFF.

In its sample, this clone was seen many times. The rearrangement joins TRBV7-1 to TRBJ2-2, with 11 bases matching TRBD2. TRBV7-1 is an open reading frame whose function is uncertain. The V and J ends lost 2 bases and 0 bases, in that order; junction bases with no gene match: 11. The CDR3 spans 20 residues. This chain's CDR3 is CASSSNYGLAGAANTGELFF. The CDR3 DNA follows: TGTGCCAGCAGCTCAAATTATGGACTAGCGGGTGCCGCGAACACCGGGGAGCTGTTTTTT.

About this clone: One end of the junction fails to match germline, which may point to a read error. The chain combines TRBV2 with TRBJ2-2; 8 nucleotides align to TRBD1. The germline CDR1 and CDR2 sequences are SNHLY and FYNNEI. This CDR3 comprises 15 residues. CDR3 DNA sequence: TGTGCCAGCAGACCCTGGACAGGGAGAACCGGTGAGCTGTTTTTT. It codes for CASRPWTGRTGELFF.

This chain connects TRBV28 to TRBJ1-5; D is perhaps TRBD1 (5 bases). Germline V CDR1 and CDR2: MDHEN, SYDVKM. Between the trimmed V and J ends, which lost 3 bases and 5 bases, there was a span of 14 bases. The CDR3 contains 15 residues. The chain's CDR3 is CASSFVTWGDQPQHF. The CDR3, as DNA: TGTGCCAGCAGTTTTGTGACATGGGGGGATCAGCCCCAGCATTTT.

This clone was counted only a few times. The chain couples TRBV5-1 to TRBJ2-2; tentative D call: TRBD2 (5 bases). The CDR3 consists of 15 residues. Trimming removed 4 bases from V and 2 bases from J, with 12 bases in between. In germline, CDR1 is SGHRS, CDR2 YFSETQ. DNA for the CDR3: TGCGCCAGCAGCCCTCTAGCTACAAACACCGGGGAGCTGTTTTTT. It translates to CASSPLATNTGELFF.

The V call is TRBV27, the J call TRBJ2-3; no firm D call. CDR1 is MNHEY and CDR2 is SMNVEV in the germline V gene (reference sequence). The CDR3 is 12 amino acids. V dropped 5 bases and J dropped 4 bases, with 7 bases sitting between them. The chain's CDR3 is CASSEEADTQYF. The DNA for the CDR3 is TGTGCCAGCAGTGAAGAAGCAGATACGCAGTATTTT.

In its sample, this clone was seen a few times. A clone one base away is much larger, so this may be a read error. The gene calls are TRBV10-3 and TRBJ2-3; D may correspond to TRBD1 or TRBD2 (5 bases each). Germline-derived CDR1 and CDR2 are ENHRY and SYGVKD. The CDR3 totals 15 residues. Here the CDR3 DNA reads TGCGCCACGAGGGGAATACATGGGAGCACAGATACGCAGTATTTT. It translates to CATRGIHGSTDTQYF.

This clone appeared a few times. The chain links TRBV20-1 to TRBJ2-3; the D call may be TRBD1 or TRBD2 (6 bases each). The V gene's germline CDR1 is DFQATT and CDR2 SNEGSKA (reference sequence). V was shortened by 4 bases and J by 0 bases, with 11 bases between the two germline ends. The CDR3 totals 14 residues. The CDR3: CSAISGASTDTQYF. The CDR3, as DNA: TGCAGTGCTATCTCGGGGGCTAGCACAGATACGCAGTATTTT.

By share of the sample, this clone is medium-sized. The chain has TRBV20-1 and TRBJ2-1, with 7 bases lining up with TRBD2. Germline V gene lookup returns CDR1 DFQATT and CDR2 SNEGSKA (reference sequence). The length of the CDR3 is 14 residues. V lost 6 bases, J lost 5 bases, and 10 bases stayed unmatched. The chain's CDR3 is CSAEFPSGHNEQFF. CDR3 sequence (DNA): TGCAGTGCGGAGTTCCCTAGCGGACACAATGAGCAGTTCTTC.

Turning to this clone: Relative to the germline gene, one junction end is altered; a read error may explain this. The same CDR3 arises from other DNA sequences in this sample as well. The chain is built from TRBV7-6 and TRBJ1-2; TRBD1 might be the D (6 bases). Per germline, CDR1 SGHVS and CDR2 FNYEAQ. CDR3 length equals 15 residues. DNA for the CDR3: TGCGCCAGCAGCTCCGAGATCTCAGGGGAGCGCGGCTACACCTTC. This codes for CASSSEISGERGYTF.

Within the sample, this clone is medium-sized. The rearrangement joins TRBV12-3 or TRBV12-4 to TRBJ1-5; D is undetermined. Trimming shortened V by 8 bases and J by 0 bases, and 5 bases separated the two germline ends. This CDR3 spans 12 amino acids. DNA of the CDR3: TGTGCCAGCTCCACTAGCAATCAGCCCCAGCATTTT. It encodes CASSTSNQPQHF.

The genes are TRBV11-2 and TRBJ2-7; 8 bases match TRBD1. The V gene's germline CDR1 is SGHAT and CDR2 FQNNGV. CDR3 length: 15 amino acids. With 5 bases clipped from V and 7 bases from J, the junction kept 13 bases outside the gene matches. The CDR3 reads CASSPLWDRTGEQYF. Written as DNA, the CDR3 is TGTGCCAGCAGCCCCTTGTGGGACAGGACGGGAGAGCAGTACTTC.

Only a few counts were recorded for this clone. This chain links TRBV5-1 with TRBJ2-1; 10 bases align to TRBD2. The CDR3 is 15 residues long. J was trimmed by 7 bases and V by 2 bases; bases with no gene match: 6. The germline V gene encodes CDR1 SGHRS and CDR2 YFSETQ. The CDR3 sequence is CASSLAGGLGNEQFF. The CDR3 bases are TGCGCCAGCAGCTTAGCGGGGGGGCTGGGGAATGAGCAGTTCTTC.

This chain connects TRBV5-1 to TRBJ2-6; D unresolved. Trimming pared 0 bases from V and 8 bases from J, leaving 15 bases between. Germline CDR1 reads SGHRS; CDR2 reads YFSETQ. The CDR3 covers 16 residues. CDR3 amino acids: CASSLGPALITNVLTF. DNA of the CDR3: TGCGCCAGCAGCTTGGGCCCAGCTCTAATAACCAACGTCCTGACTTTC.

Comment on this clone: A read error may explain this, as a much larger clone is one base away. The sample holds other DNA sequences that translate to the same CDR3. The chain combines TRBV19 with TRBJ2-7; TRBD1 might be the D (6 bases). In germline, CDR1 is LNHDA, CDR2 SQIVND (reference sequence). This CDR3 has 12 residues. The CDR3: CASSIGGHRQYF. CDR3 nucleotide sequence: TGCGCCAGTAGTATAGGGGGACACCGCCAGTACTTC.

For the CDR3, the DNA is TGTGCCAGCAGCTCAGGGGAAACGGATACGCAGTATTTT. Its protein product is CASSSGETDTQYF. V usage is TRBV7-3 and J usage is TRBJ2-3, with D tentatively TRBD1 (6 bases). Trimming took off 4 bases at V and 6 bases at J, with 11 bases between the two ends. Germline assignment: CDR1 SGHTA and CDR2 FQGTGA. The CDR3 loop spans 13 amino acids.

In its sample, this clone was seen many times. The chain recombines TRBV19 with TRBJ1-4; D not certain. This CDR3 comprises 12 residues. Trimming removed 8 bases at V and 4 bases at J, with 8 bases between. The germline gives CDR1 LNHDA, CDR2 SQIVND (reference sequence). The CDR3: CASGSFNEKLFF. The CDR3 DNA is TGTGCCAGTGGGAGTTTTAATGAAAAACTGTTTTTT.

This clone was found once. The chain couples TRBV11-2 to TRBJ2-6, with a tentative D call TRBD2 (5 bases). The CDR3 is 17 residues long. V lost 5 bases to trimming and J lost 6 bases, with 20 bases between them. The germline gives CDR1 SGHAT, CDR2 FQNNGV. Here the CDR3 reads CASSPGKIRAVANVLTF. The CDR3, as DNA: TGTGCCAGCAGCCCGGGGAAGATCCGAGCTGTGGCCAACGTCCTGACTTTC.

This clone was counted a few times. V usage is TRBV6-1 and J usage is TRBJ1-6; D is uncertain. The germline CDR1 and CDR2 sequences are MNHNS and SASEGT. Trimming took 4 bases from V and 2 from J, leaving 6 bases between them. CDR3 length equals 14 residues. The CDR3 here is CASSAGPYNSPLHF. The DNA of the CDR3 is TGTGCCAGCAGTGCCGGCCCCTATAATTCACCCCTCCACTTT.